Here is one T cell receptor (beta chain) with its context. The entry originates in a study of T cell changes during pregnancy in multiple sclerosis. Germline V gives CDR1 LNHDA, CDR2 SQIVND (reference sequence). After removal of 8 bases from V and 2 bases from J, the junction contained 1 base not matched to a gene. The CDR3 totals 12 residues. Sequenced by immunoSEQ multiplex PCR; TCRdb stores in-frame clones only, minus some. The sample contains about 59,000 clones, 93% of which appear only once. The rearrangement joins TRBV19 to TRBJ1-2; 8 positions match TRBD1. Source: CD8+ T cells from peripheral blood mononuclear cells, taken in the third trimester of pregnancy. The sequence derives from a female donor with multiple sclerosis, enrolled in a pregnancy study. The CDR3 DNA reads TGTGCCAGTGGACAGGGAAACTATGGCTACACCTTC. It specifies CASGQGNYGYTF.